This T cell receptor (beta chain) is from a study of glioma-infiltrating T cells. Amplification of TCR alpha and beta CDR3 regions from RNA used iRepertoire nested multiplex PCR. Input was about 95-400 ng of tissue mRNA or PBMC total RNA. TCRdb recomputed calls from the multiplex PCR reads with MiXCR, one row per CDR3 protein. The sample lists about 93,000 distinct CDR3 sequences, 35% to 50% seen once, with around two fifths in the top ten. This clonotype was recorded many times. As yet, its antigen is unknown. CDR3 size: 13 residues. V lost 8 bases and J 0 bases, leaving 8 bases between the germline ends. Study-level results: Tissue and blood shared very few CDR3 sequences. Tissue-blood divergence was below expectation in non-neoplastic patients, above in gliomas.

V usage is TRBV12-3 or TRBV12-4 and J usage is TRBJ2-1, with D hard to call. This TCR was recovered from a human donor with low-grade glioma or glioblastoma, undergoing nonglioma brain surgery, or in good health (not recorded which). The specimen was glioma tissue, nonneoplastic brain tissue, or PBMCs (not recorded which). As DNA, the CDR3 is TGTGCCAGCGGGATAACCTCCTACAATGAGCAGTTCTTC. As protein: CASGITSYNEQFF.